This TCR beta chain originates from a study of blood T cell repertoires in COVID-19 (TCRdb year 2020). Study-level background: Collaborator samples came from the United States, Italy and Spain and covered acute and convalescent phases of COVID-19. Deeply sampled blood TCRbeta repertoires from subjects exposed to, actively infected with, or recovered from COVID-19 were included in the dataset. The sample metadata nearly always contained a de-identified subject ID, COVID-19 status, age in years and sex. Samples were obtained from the ongoing ImmuneRACE study (first 160 participants) and from about 1,300 subjects provided by 6 global collaborators. The material from the prospective study consisted of cDNA or gDNA derived from T cells, B-cell-depleted T cells, or PBMCs. Where available, HLA class I and class II types were obtained from metadata supplied by the sample provider rather than from assay-based typing. The repertoires were made available in a free public database intended to serve as a resource for research on the immune response to SARS-CoV-2.

The study at large found these results: How much clinical and demographic metadata was included differed by source and by participant, and the metadata was provided uncurated.

Each collaborating institution followed its own protocols to collect whole blood in K2EDTA tubes. For TCRbeta analysis, collaborators shipped samples in one of three forms: frozen whole blood, isolated PBMCs, or DNA extracted from either of those sample types. Relative to germline, V is missing 3 bases and J is missing 4 bases, with 15 bases of the junction outside any gene match. Based on the germline V gene (reference sequence), the CDR1 and CDR2 sequences are LNHDA and SQIVND. The CDR3 goes from the cysteine to the phenylalanine over 19 residues. Just the 57-base CDR3 DNA is kept, in frame starting at base 1. This clone was detected once. Its antigen remains undetermined. Base qualities are not provided; no much larger clone lies one nucleotide away. TCRbeta CDR3 regions were amplified from genomic DNA by means of the immunoSEQ Assay, a bias-controlled multiplex PCR. Per the authors' processing: Nucleated cell counts per sample were estimated from amplification of reference gene primers within the assay. Sequence reads were collapsed and filtered to measure the absolute abundance of every unique TCRbeta CDR3 rearrangement. For each sample, productive Simpson clonality was calculated as the square root of Simpson's diversity index across productive rearrangements. What TCRdb holds here is the immuneACCESS table cut down to in-frame rearrangements. Part of the clones is not present; checked against another copy, under half of the missing clones reflect an unresolved V gene, and the others are unexplained. The V and J calls and the clone size are those of that table, but D and trimming were determined from the DNA. The sample yields 55,000 to 75,000 clones; about 81% were counted once. The ten largest make up around a tenth of the sample.

The clonotype originates from a human donor in a cohort sampled during active COVID-19. Sequenced sample: peripheral blood. The V and J segments used are TRBV19 and TRBJ1-5; TRBD1 aligns with 10 central bases. The DNA sequence follows: TGTGCCAGTAGTATTTTTAAAACGGGGACAGGGGCTATAAATCAGCCCCAGCATTTT. This encodes CASSIFKTGTGAINQPQHF.